Presented here are 16 T cell receptor beta chains from one specimen sequenced in a study of OX40 agonist ivuxolimab in advanced cancers. This table comes from immunoSEQ multiplex PCR, and its TCRdb copy is limited to in-frame clones, with some not included. This table holds tens of thousands of clones, 80% to 90% found once. The source was CD4+ or CD8+ T cells sorted from blood, collected in a trial of the OX40 agonist ivuxolimab. Source of these receptors: an adult with an advanced solid tumor such as melanoma, head and neck, liver or kidney cancer.

This clone showed up just a few times. The chain combines TRBV5-6 with TRBJ1-6, with 7 bases fitting TRBD1. The trim removed 4 bases at V and 11 bases at J, leaving 12 bases unmatched. CDR3 length equals 15 residues. CDR1 is SGHDT and CDR2 is YYEEEE in the germline V gene. The CDR3 is CASSPLGGDSTPLHF. In DNA form, the CDR3 reads TGTGCCAGCAGCCCCCTCGGAGGGGACAGCACACCCCTCCACTTT.

The CDR3 spells CASRVGTASTDTQYF. CDR3 nucleotide sequence: TGTGCCAGCAGGGTTGGGACAGCCAGCACAGATACGCAGTATTTT. This sequence joins TRBV7-3 and TRBJ2-3; TRBD1 matches 7 bases. Germline V gene lookup returns CDR1 SGHTA and CDR2 FQGTGA. With 6 bases clipped from V and 0 bases from J, the junction kept 6 bases outside the gene matches. This CDR3 has 15 residues.

The genes are TRBV7-9 and TRBJ2-3; D call uncertain. The CDR3 runs 14 residues. Germline-derived CDR1 and CDR2 are SEHNR and FQNEAQ (reference sequence). V was clipped by 6 bases and J by 2 bases, with 12 bases between them. The CDR3 sequence is CASRLSLVTDTQYF. The CDR3, as DNA: TGTGCCAGCAGGCTCTCACTGGTCACAGATACGCAGTATTTT.

The chain links TRBV27 to TRBJ1-6, with TRBD1 identical over 8 bases. The germline V gene has CDR1 MNHEY and CDR2 SMNVEV (reference sequence). The CDR3 runs 16 residues. V lost 3 bases and J lost 8; bases outside the gene matches: 9. The CDR3 region has the DNA TGTGCCAGCAGTTTTCGGACAGGGAAGAGCTATTCACCCCTCCACTTT. Its translation: CASSFRTGKSYSPLHF.

This clone came up once. The chain couples TRBV7-9 to TRBJ1-6; tentative D call: TRBD1 (6 bases). The germline gives CDR1 SEHNR, CDR2 FQNEAQ (reference sequence). V was shortened by 5 bases and J by 1 base, with 9 bases between the two germline ends. CDR3 size: 15 residues. The CDR3 region has the DNA TGTGCCAGCAGCCAAGGGACATCCTATAATTCACCCCTCCACTTT. Translating it yields CASSQGTSYNSPLHF.

The V call is TRBV11-2, the J call TRBJ2-1; no clear D gene. Trimming took off 3 bases at V and 3 bases at J, with 12 bases between the two ends. CDR3 length: 15 amino acids. Looked up from germline, CDR1 is SGHAT and CDR2 is FQNNGV. The DNA of the CDR3 is TGTGCCAGCAGCTTGGCCGAACTCTACTACAATGAGCAGTTCTTC. Protein: CASSLAELYYNEQFF. Using reference TRBV11-2 and TRBJ2-1 for the parts outside the CDR3, the full variable domain is EAGVAQSPRYKIIEKRQSVAFWCNPISGHATLYWYQQILGQGPKLLIQFQNNGVVDDSQLPKDRFSAERLKGVDSTLKIQPAKLEDSAVYLCASSLAELYYNEQFFGPGTRLTVL.

This clone appeared once. CDR3 sequence reads: CASSSDGNYGYTF. Here the CDR3 DNA reads TGTGCCAGCAGTTCGGACGGAAACTATGGCTACACCTTC. The chain has TRBV25-1 and TRBJ1-2; D not certain. V was trimmed by 5 bases and J by 2 bases, leaving 9 bases between them. CDR1 and CDR2 (germline): MGHDK, SYGVNS. This CDR3 has 13 residues.

The chain is built from TRBV5-4 and TRBJ1-1; D gene ambiguous. The ends were cut back, 0 bases at V and 7 bases at J, with 13 bases in the middle. This CDR3 region has 14 residues. CDR1 and CDR2 from the germline V gene are SGHNT and YYREEE (reference sequence). For the CDR3, the DNA is TGTGCCAGCAGCTTGGAGACCTTCGCGAGTGAAGCTTTCTTT. As protein: CASSLETFASEAFF.

The rearrangement joins TRBV19 to TRBJ2-2; 8 bases map to TRBD1. J lost 2 bases, V lost 5 bases, and 13 bases had no gene match. Germline values: CDR1 LNHDA, CDR2 SQIVND (reference sequence). This CDR3 is 18 amino acids long. The CDR3 region has the DNA TGTGCCAGTAGTCCGGGGACAGGAATTTCCAGAAACACCGGGGAGCTGTTTTTT. This encodes CASSPGTGISRNTGELFF.

The V and J genes are TRBV6-1 and TRBJ1-1; no definite D call. CDR3 length: 13 amino acids. Germline V gene lookup returns CDR1 MNHNS and CDR2 SASEGT. Trimming cost V 3 bases and J 3 bases, with 8 bases left between them. The CDR3 nucleotides are TGTGCCAGCAGTGACAGAATTTACACTGAAGCTTTCTTT. This codes for CASSDRIYTEAFF.

V gene TRBV5-1 combines with J gene TRBJ1-4; 7 bases are shared with TRBD1. The V segment lost 3 bases and the J segment 2 bases; nucleotides outside the gene matches: 4. Germline V gene data show CDR1 as SGHRS and CDR2 as YFSETQ. The CDR3 loop spans 15 amino acids. The CDR3 sequence is CASSSRGGTNEKLFF. CDR3 DNA: TGCGCCAGCAGCTCCAGGGGGGGGACTAATGAAAAACTGTTTTTT. The variable domain in full, with the rest retrieved from reference TRBV5-1 and TRBJ1-4, is KAGVTQTPRYLIKTRGQQVTLSCSPISGHRSVSWYQQTPGQGLQFLFEYFSETQRNKGNFPGRFSGRQFSNSRSEMNVSTLELGDSALYLCASSSRGGTNEKLFFGSGTQLSVL.

This clone has a handful of counts. This chain connects TRBV28 to TRBJ1-6; TRBD1 is a possible D gene (5 bases). The CDR3 extends over 14 amino acids. Germline V CDR1 and CDR2: MDHEN, SYDVKM. The V end lost 8 bases, the J end lost 15 bases, and 23 bases lay between the germline ends. The CDR3 sequence is CASDGRTAGVHLHF. In nucleotides, the CDR3 is TGTGCCAGCGACGGCAGGACCGCGGGGGTTCACCTCCACTTT.

The chain is built from TRBV5-5 and TRBJ1-6; 7 nucleotides align to TRBD1. V was clipped by 3 bases and J by 6 bases; unmatched bases: 3. This CDR3 has 14 amino acids. Germline CDR1 is SGHKS and CDR2 is YYEKEE (reference sequence). CDR3 bases: TGTGCCAGCAGCTATGGGACAGTTAATTCACCCCTCCACTTT. Its translation is CASSYGTVNSPLHF.

This chain links TRBV11-2 with TRBJ2-7; D is possibly TRBD1 (6 bases). Germline V CDR1 and CDR2: SGHAT, FQNNGV. V was trimmed by 4 bases and J by 6 bases, leaving 16 bases between them. The CDR3 covers 14 residues. CDR3 DNA: TGTGCCAGCAGCTACCGACAGGTAAAAGGCGAGCAGTACTTC. Translated, it gives CASSYRQVKGEQYF.

This chain connects TRBV7-8 to TRBJ1-6; no definite D call. Germline-derived CDR1 and CDR2 are SGHVS and FQNEAQ. The CDR3 runs to 14 residues. Trimming took 5 bases from V and 10 from J, leaving 15 bases between them. The CDR3 nucleotides are TGTGCCAGCAGCCCCCCGTTTAGAAGCTCACCCCTCCACTTT. Translation gives CASSPPFRSSPLHF.

This clone was detected only a few times. The gene calls are TRBV7-6 and TRBJ1-1; D is perhaps TRBD1 (6 bases). V was cut by 1 base and J by 4 bases, with 10 bases left in between. CDR3 length equals 14 residues. Germline CDR1 and CDR2: SGHVS and FNYEAQ. This chain's CDR3 is CASSLDGRGTEAFF. CDR3 in DNA: TGTGCCAGCAGCTTAGATGGCAGGGGCACTGAAGCTTTCTTT.